This T cell receptor beta chain was identified in a study of cytomegalovirus exposure and HLA in healthy donors. Whole-study results and caveats: Looking again later, the authors saw that most CMV-associated TCR beta chains seemed HLA-restricted. Most subjects' HLA-A and HLA-B alleles were reportedly predicted from TCR beta sequences.

The primer mix had 60 Vbeta and 13 Jbeta primers. TCRdb's table, derived via immunoSEQ multiplex PCR, lists solely in-frame clones and lacks some. The sample yields approximately 220,000 clones, approximately 83% seen once. V shed 6 bases and J shed 2 bases, with 13 bases lying between them. Germline CDR1 and CDR2: MNHEY and SMNVEV (reference sequence). The CDR3 consists of 14 residues. Details on this clone: The antigen is undetermined.

This rearrangement joins TRBV27 to TRBJ2-5, with D possibly TRBD1 on 5 matching bases. This sequence originates from a boy between 2 and 10 years old in good health and CMV-seronegative. Sequenced: PBMCs. This CDR3 reads CASSKRQRQETQYF. Here the CDR3 DNA reads TGTGCCAGCAGCAAAAGACAGCGACAAGAGACCCAGTACTTC.